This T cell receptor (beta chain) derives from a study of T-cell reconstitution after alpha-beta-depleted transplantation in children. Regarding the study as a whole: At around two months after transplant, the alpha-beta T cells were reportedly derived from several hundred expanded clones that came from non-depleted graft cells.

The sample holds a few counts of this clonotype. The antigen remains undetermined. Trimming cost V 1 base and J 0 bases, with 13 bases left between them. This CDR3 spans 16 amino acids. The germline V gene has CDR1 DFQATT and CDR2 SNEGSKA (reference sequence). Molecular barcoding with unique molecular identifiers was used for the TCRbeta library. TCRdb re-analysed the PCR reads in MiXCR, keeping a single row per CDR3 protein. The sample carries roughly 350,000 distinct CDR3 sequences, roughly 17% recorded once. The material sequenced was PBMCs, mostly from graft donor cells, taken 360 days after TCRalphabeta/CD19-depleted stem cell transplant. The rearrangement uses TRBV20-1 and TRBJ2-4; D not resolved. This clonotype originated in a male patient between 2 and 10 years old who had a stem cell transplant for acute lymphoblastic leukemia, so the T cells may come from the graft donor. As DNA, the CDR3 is TGCAGTGCTAGAGTAGGGCCAGATCGAGCCAAAAACATTCAGTACTTC. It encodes CSARVGPDRAKNIQYF.